Reported below is one T cell receptor beta chain. Antigen specificity is unknown. Unique molecular identifiers were added to individual cDNA molecules. TCRdb passed the 5' RACE reads through MiXCR, listing each CDR3 protein once. Of 45,000 to 75,000 distinct CDR3 sequences in the sample, around 8.9% were seen once. This sample stems from a study of early T cells in non-severe SARS-CoV-2 infection. Across the whole study: RNA in bulk from unsorted whole blood was sequenced, and chains were unpaired. Study results and caveats: Sequences matched to VDJdb favored anti-spike CD8 responses, while private and CD4 specificities were missed.

CDR1 is SGHRS, CDR2 YFSETQ, per germline. With V trimmed by 3 bases and J by 2 bases, 6 bases remained unmatched. This CDR3 comprises 15 residues. The sample taken for sequencing was whole blood. The J gene is TRBJ2-3, the V gene TRBV5-1, with 7 nucleotides matching TRBD1. The clonotype was recovered from an adult who was a healthcare worker with PCR-confirmed SARS-CoV-2 infection or an uninfected control (not recorded which). In DNA form, the CDR3 reads TGCGCCAGCAGCTCAACGGGACAGCCCACAGATACGCAGTATTTT. This gives the protein CASSSTGQPTDTQYF.